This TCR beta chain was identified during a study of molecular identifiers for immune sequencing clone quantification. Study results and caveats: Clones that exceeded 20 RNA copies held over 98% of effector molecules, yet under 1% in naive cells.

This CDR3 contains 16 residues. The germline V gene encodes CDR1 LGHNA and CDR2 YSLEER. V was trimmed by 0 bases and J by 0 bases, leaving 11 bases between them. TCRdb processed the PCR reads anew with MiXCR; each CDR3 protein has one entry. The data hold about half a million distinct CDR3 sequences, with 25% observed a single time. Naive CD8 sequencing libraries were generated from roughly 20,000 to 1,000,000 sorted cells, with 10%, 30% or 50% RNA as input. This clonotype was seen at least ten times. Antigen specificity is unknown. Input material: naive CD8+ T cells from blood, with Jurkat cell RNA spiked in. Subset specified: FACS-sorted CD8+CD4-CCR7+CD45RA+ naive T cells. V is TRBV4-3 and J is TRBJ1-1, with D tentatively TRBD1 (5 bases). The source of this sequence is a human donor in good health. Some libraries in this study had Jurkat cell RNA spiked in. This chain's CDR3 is CASSQERGQMNTEAFF. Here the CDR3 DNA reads TGCGCCAGCAGCCAAGAGCGAGGACAAATGAACACTGAAGCTTTCTTT.